Shown below are 18 T cell receptor beta chains from a single sample sequenced in a study of Ad26.COV2.S vaccination and SARS-CoV-2 variants. Treatment in this sample: 15 to 20 received Ad26.COV2.S at low or high dose, single or two shots; 5 received placebo; per-sample allocation not given. Sampling occurred on day 63 after the first vaccine or placebo injection. TCRdb's table, derived via immunoSEQ multiplex PCR, lists solely in-frame clones and lacks some. Of 380,000 or so clones in the sample, about nine tenths were seen once. The input for sequencing was peripheral blood, taken in a trial of Ad26.COV2.S vaccine versus placebo. The receptors come from a person aged 18 to 59 who received the Ad26.COV2.S COVID-19 vaccine or a placebo.

J is TRBJ2-1 and V is TRBV14, with TRBD2 matching 8 bases. CDR3 length equals 16 residues. Germline V lookup: CDR1 SGHDN, CDR2 FVKESK. Losses at the gene ends were 1 base for V and 8 bases for J; bases not matched to a gene: 10. The DNA for the CDR3 is TGTGCCAGCAGCCAAGGAACTAGCGGAAGCCTTGATGAGCAGTTCTTC. Translating it yields CASSQGTSGSLDEQFF.

The table lists this clone with a few counts. CDR3 amino acids: CAWGRQRLSGNTIYF. CDR3 sequence (DNA): TGTGCCTGGGGCAGACAGCGCCTCTCTGGAAACACCATATATTTT. This rearrangement joins TRBV30 to TRBJ1-3, with D possibly matching TRBD1 (5 bases). Germline V gives CDR1 GTSNPN, CDR2 SVGIG (reference sequence). Trimming took off 5 bases at V and 0 bases at J, with 14 bases between the two ends. CDR3 length: 15 residues.

V and J are TRBV7-8 and TRBJ2-7; TRBD2 agrees at 7 bases. The CDR3 has 14 residues. V trimming: 6 bases; J trimming: 0 bases; junction bases outside the gene matches: 5. The germline V gene encodes CDR1 SGHVS and CDR2 FQNEAQ. CDR3: CASSNGGSSYEQYF. For the CDR3, the DNA is TGTGCCAGCAGTAACGGGGGGAGCTCCTACGAGCAGTACTTC.

This clone appeared a single time. This sequence joins TRBV30 and TRBJ1-2, with D unresolved. The V gene lost 0 bases and the J gene lost 7 bases, with 9 bases spanning the gap. The CDR3 sequence is 12 residues long. The germline CDR1 and CDR2 sequences are GTSNPN and SVGIG (reference sequence). CDR3 DNA: TGTGCCTGGAGTGTACGGCGGGCTGGCTACACCTTC. Its translation is CAWSVRRAGYTF.

A single count supports this clone. This sequence joins TRBV4-1 and TRBJ1-1; tentative D call: TRBD1 (6 bases). The V gene lost 1 base and the J gene lost 3 bases, with 12 bases spanning the gap. CDR1 is MGHRA and CDR2 is YSYEKL in the germline V gene. The CDR3 covers 15 residues. The CDR3 DNA is TGCGCCAGCAGCCAAGTTGGGACATCTTACACTGAAGCTTTCTTT. It specifies CASSQVGTSYTEAFF.

This chain uses TRBV7-9 with TRBJ1-1; no clear D. Germline CDR1 and CDR2: SEHNR and FQNEAQ (reference sequence). The CDR3 covers 14 residues. With 0 bases removed from V and 0 bases from J, the gap between germline ends came to 5 bases. CDR3 in amino acids: CASSLAPMNTEAFF. As DNA, the CDR3 is TGTGCCAGCAGCTTAGCGCCCATGAACACTGAAGCTTTCTTT. Supplemented by reference TRBV7-9 and TRBJ1-1, the full variable domain reads DTGVSQNPRHKITKRGQNVTFRCDPISEHNRLYWYRQTLGQGPEFLTYFQNEAQLEKSRLLSDRFSAERPKGSFSTLEIQRTEQGDSAMYLCASSLAPMNTEAFFGQGTRLTVV.

The CDR3 region has the DNA TGCAGCGTTCCCGGACCAGGTCCCACTGAAGCTTTCTTT. It encodes CSVPGPGPTEAFF. This chain joins TRBV29-1 and TRBJ1-1; D call uncertain. The V end lost 5 bases, the J end lost 4 bases, and 14 bases lay between the germline ends. Germline CDR1 SQVTM, CDR2 ANQGSEA. This CDR3 spans 13 amino acids.

The chain recombines TRBV21-1 with TRBJ2-6. TRBV21-1 is given as a pseudogene. The CDR3 totals 14 residues. CDR3 DNA sequence: TGTGCCAGCAGCAAATCCCCTGGGGCCAACGTCCTGACTTTC. It yields the protein CASSKSPGANVLTF.

The chain carries TRBV6-4 and TRBJ2-3, with D tentatively TRBD2 (6 bases). Germline V gene lookup returns CDR1 MRHNA and CDR2 SNTAGT. The CDR3 runs to 14 residues. The V and J ends lost 4 bases and 4 bases respectively, with 12 bases between them. CDR3 sequence (DNA): TGTGCCAGCAGTGCTGGCGGGGAGGCAGATACGCAGTATTTT. Its protein product is CASSAGGEADTQYF.

The chain employs TRBV9 and TRBJ2-5, with TRBD2 as a possible D gene (7 bases). Trimming removed 2 bases from V and 5 bases from J, with 10 bases in between. This CDR3 is 13 amino acids long. Germline V gives CDR1 SGDLS, CDR2 YYNGEE. CDR3 coding DNA: TGTGCCAGCAGCGTGGGGGGGGCCGAGACCCAGTACTTC. It is translated as CASSVGGAETQYF.

V and J are TRBV6-6 and TRBJ2-3, with 8 bases matching TRBD1. Germline values: CDR1 MNHNY, CDR2 SVGAGI (reference sequence). The junction had 11 bases not matched to a gene; V was cut back by 5 bases and J by 13 bases. The CDR3 is 13 residues long. CDR3 in DNA: TGTGCCAGCAGTGATGGCCGGGACAGGCCGGAGTATTTT. It specifies CASSDGRDRPEYF.

This rearrangement joins TRBV6-6 to TRBJ2-2; D possibly matches TRBD1 or TRBD2 (5 bases each). The CDR3 covers 15 residues. CDR1 and CDR2 from the germline V gene are MNHNY and SVGAGI (reference sequence). Trimming removed 0 bases from V and 3 bases from J, with 8 bases in between. CDR3 amino acids: CASSYSQGHTGELFF. The CDR3 DNA sequence: TGTGCCAGCAGTTACTCTCAGGGACACACCGGGGAGCTGTTTTTT.

The chain's CDR3 is CASSGDLPSYEQYF. The CDR3 DNA sequence: TGCGCCAGCAGCGGAGACCTGCCATCCTACGAGCAGTACTTC. The chain has TRBV5-1 and TRBJ2-7; D remains ambiguous. The CDR3 has 14 residues. From germline, CDR1 is SGHRS and CDR2 YFSETQ. V lost 4 bases and J 1 base, leaving 12 bases between the germline ends. Variable domain in full (rest from reference TRBV5-1 and TRBJ2-7): KAGVTQTPRYLIKTRGQQVTLSCSPISGHRSVSWYQQTPGQGLQFLFEYFSETQRNKGNFPGRFSGRQFSNSRSEMNVSTLELGDSALYLCASSGDLPSYEQYFGPGTRLTVT.

The V gene is TRBV11-3, the J gene TRBJ1-1; no definite D call. The CDR3 runs 14 residues. Germline-derived CDR1 and CDR2 are SGHNT and YENEEA. V lost 5 bases and J 1 base, leaving 11 bases between the germline ends. The CDR3 spells CASSEGQWNTEAFF. The CDR3 region has the DNA TGTGCCAGCAGCGAAGGGCAGTGGAACACTGAAGCTTTCTTT.

The chain carries TRBV6-6 and TRBJ2-7; D gene uncertain. Germline CDR1 is MNHNY and CDR2 is SVGAGI (reference sequence). Trimming left V 4 bases short and J 7 bases short, with 17 bases between. The CDR3 sequence is 14 residues long. The CDR3 DNA reads TGTGCCAGCAGTTCTGAGACTCTCAGTTTGGAGCAGTACTTC. Encoded protein: CASSSETLSLEQYF.

The chain uses TRBV6-5 and TRBJ1-4; 9 nucleotides align to TRBD1. V was pared by 10 bases and J by 8 bases, with 11 bases of the junction left unmatched. Germline values: CDR1 MNHEY, CDR2 SVGAGI. CDR3 length equals 14 residues. CDR3 in DNA: TGTGCCACTGGAGTGGGACAGGGAAAAGAAAAACTGTTTTTT. This encodes CATGVGQGKEKLFF.

The chain couples TRBV19 to TRBJ1-5, with D uncertain. The V gene's germline CDR1 is LNHDA and CDR2 SQIVND (reference sequence). The CDR3 runs 17 residues. Deletions cut 4 bases from V and 0 bases from J, with 16 bases between. The CDR3 sequence: CASSTPPTDYSNQPQHF. CDR3 DNA sequence: TGTGCCAGTAGTACACCGCCCACGGATTATAGCAATCAGCCCCAGCATTTT.

The J gene is TRBJ2-3, the V gene TRBV29-1, with 10 nucleotides matching TRBD2. Germline CDR1 and CDR2: SQVTM and ANQGSEA. CDR3 length: 14 residues. V lost 7 bases to trimming and J lost 3 bases; unmatched junction nucleotides: 7. The CDR3: CSAKREGITDTQYF. CDR3 DNA sequence: TGCAGCGCTAAGCGGGAGGGCATAACAGATACGCAGTATTTT.